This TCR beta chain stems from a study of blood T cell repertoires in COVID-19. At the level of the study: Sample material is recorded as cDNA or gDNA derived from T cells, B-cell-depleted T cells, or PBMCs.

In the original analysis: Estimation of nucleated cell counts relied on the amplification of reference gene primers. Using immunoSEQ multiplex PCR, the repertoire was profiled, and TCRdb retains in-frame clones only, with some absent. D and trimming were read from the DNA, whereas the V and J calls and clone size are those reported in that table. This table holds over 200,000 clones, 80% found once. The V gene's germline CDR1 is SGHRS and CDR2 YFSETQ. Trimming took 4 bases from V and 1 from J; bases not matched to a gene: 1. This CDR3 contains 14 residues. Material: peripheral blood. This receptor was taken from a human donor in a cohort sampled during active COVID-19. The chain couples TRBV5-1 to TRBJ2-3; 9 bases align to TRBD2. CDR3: CASSRTSGTDTQYF. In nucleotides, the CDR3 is TGCGCCAGCAGCCGGACTAGCGGCACAGATACGCAGTATTTT.